This TCR beta chain is drawn from a study of T cell repertoires in cytomegalovirus infection (dated by TCRdb to about 2019). Study-level background: Because public TCR beta signatures pointed to carriage of CMV infection together with the matching HLA type, the HLA type of each donor mattered for the analysis. Study-wide conclusions, independent of this receptor: Carriers of CMV infection plus the relevant HLA type were discriminated by the cumulative frequency of public TCR beta family members in the study cohort and in an independent roughly 340-donor cohort. The ex vivo response was dominated by HLA-C-restricted CMV-specific TCR beta clonotypes, and the single most frequent clonotype in two of eight donors was supplied by these HLA-C-restricted clonotypes.

Including the terminal cysteine and phenylalanine, the CDR3 comprises 11 residues. Of all the DNA, just the CDR3 is kept, 33 bases in frame from base 1. From the germline V gene (reference sequence), CDR1 is SEHNR and CDR2 is FQNEAQ. The trim is 4 bases for V and 6 bases for J, with a gap of 6 bases between the germline ends. The table lists this clonotype with many counts. The antigen this receptor binds is unknown. Base qualities are not at hand, and no much larger clone is one base apart. Instrument on record: Illumina HiSeq 1500. TCRdb itself trimmed the public reads at Q25 with fastp, ran MiXCR and retained productive beta chains. Rows are unified per CDR3 protein, each entry keeping the most common DNA and genes. The sample table records roughly 630,000 distinct CDR3 sequences; approximately 25% of these occur just once. Approximately 8% of the sample belongs to the ten largest clones.

Here the chain combines TRBV7-9 and TRBJ1-2, with TRBD1 as a weak D call on 5 bases. The sample taken for sequencing was CD8+ T cells from PBMCs. This sequence originates from a human donor in good health (CMV status not recorded). Some clones in this sample may be carry-over from other donors' samples. This receptor has the CDR3 CASSWGDGYTF. The DNA is as follows: TGTGCCAGCAGCTGGGGGGATGGCTACACCTTC.